This TCR beta chain was identified in a study of blood T cell repertoires in COVID-19. Libraries were prepared by immunoSEQ multiplex PCR; TCRdb keeps only in-frame clonotypes and omits some of them. The table shows 30,000 to 35,000 clones, with around 82% occurring only once. The germline CDR1 and CDR2 sequences are MNHEY and SMNVEV (reference sequence). J lost 8 bases, V lost 5 bases, and 11 bases had no gene match. The CDR3 sequence is 15 residues long. The source is a man aged 50-59 years with acute or convalescent COVID-19. The sample consisted of peripheral blood. V and J are TRBV27 and TRBJ1-4; 7 nucleotides line up with TRBD1. CDR3 sequence (DNA): TGTGCCAGCAGTACCCTGACAGGGAACCCGGAAAAACTGTTTTTT. It specifies CASSTLTGNPEKLFF. The variable domain in full, with the rest retrieved from reference TRBV27 and TRBJ1-4, is EAQVTQNPRYLITVTGKKLTVTCSQNMNHEYMSWYRQDPGLGLRQIYYSMNVEVTDKGDVPEGYKVSRKEKRNFPLILESPSPNQTSLYFCASSTLTGNPEKLFFGSGTQLSVL.